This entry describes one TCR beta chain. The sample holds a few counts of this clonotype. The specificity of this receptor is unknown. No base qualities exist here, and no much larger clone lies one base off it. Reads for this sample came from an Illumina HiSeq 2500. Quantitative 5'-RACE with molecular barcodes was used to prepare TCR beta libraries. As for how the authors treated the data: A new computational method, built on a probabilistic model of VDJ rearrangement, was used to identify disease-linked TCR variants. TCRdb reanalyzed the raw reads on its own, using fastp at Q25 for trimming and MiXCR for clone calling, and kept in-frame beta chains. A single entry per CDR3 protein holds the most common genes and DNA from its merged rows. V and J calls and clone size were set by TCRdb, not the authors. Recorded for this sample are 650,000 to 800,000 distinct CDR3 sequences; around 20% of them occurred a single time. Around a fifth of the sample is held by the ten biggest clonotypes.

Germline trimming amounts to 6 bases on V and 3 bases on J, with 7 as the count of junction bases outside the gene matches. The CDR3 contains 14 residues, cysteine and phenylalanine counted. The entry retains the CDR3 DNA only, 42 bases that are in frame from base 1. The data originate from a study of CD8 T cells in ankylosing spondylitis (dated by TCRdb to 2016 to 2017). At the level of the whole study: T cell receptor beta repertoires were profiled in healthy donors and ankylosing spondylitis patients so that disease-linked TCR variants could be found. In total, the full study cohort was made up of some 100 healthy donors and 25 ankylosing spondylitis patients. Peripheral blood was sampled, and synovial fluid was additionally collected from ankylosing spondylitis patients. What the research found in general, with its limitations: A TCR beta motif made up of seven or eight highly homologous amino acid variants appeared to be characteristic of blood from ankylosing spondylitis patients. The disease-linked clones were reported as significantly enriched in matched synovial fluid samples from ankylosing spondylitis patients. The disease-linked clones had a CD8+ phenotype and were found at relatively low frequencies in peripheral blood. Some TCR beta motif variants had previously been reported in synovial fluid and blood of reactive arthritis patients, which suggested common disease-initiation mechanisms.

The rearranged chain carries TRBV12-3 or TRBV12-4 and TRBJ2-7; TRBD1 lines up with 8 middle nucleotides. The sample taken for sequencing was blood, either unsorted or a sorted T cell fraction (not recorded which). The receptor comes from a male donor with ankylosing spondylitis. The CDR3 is CASRQSGGLYEQYF. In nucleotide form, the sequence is TGTGCCAGCAGACAATCAGGGGGCCTCTACGAGCAGTACTTC.